The clone carrying this T cell receptor (beta chain) was counted only a few times. Its specificity is unknown. The sample carries other DNA sequences with the same CDR3. These data originate in a study of CD8+ T cells in alopecia areata. Study overall: Tofacitinib treatment spanned 6 to 18 months, with 6 months off drug afterward.

General study findings and limits: For lesional scalp, especially alopecia totalis/universalis, clonality was higher than in normal scalp.

The CDR3 loop spans 16 amino acids. Germline values: CDR1 SGHVS, CDR2 FQNEAQ. V gave up 1 base and J gave up 5 bases; unmatched junction bases: 4. As the sequencing template, cDNA was produced by extracting RNA and reverse transcribing it. Libraries were prepared by immunoSEQ multiplex PCR; TCRdb keeps only in-frame clonotypes and omits some of them. The data show 220,000 or so clones, with 50% to 60% seen just once and approximately 0.44% held by the top ten. Collected material from alopecia areata patients comprised lesional scalp punch biopsies and peripheral blood. The researchers isolated CD4+ and CD8+ T cells from PBMCs by sorting.

The receptor's source is a human donor with alopecia areata. The V gene is TRBV7-8, the J gene TRBJ2-1; 11 bases match TRBD2. Sequencing was performed on CD4+ T cells sorted from blood, taken at week 0. The CDR3 nucleotides read TGTGCCAGCAGCTTAGGAATAGCGGGAGGGGACAATGAGCAGTTCTTC. Translation: CASSLGIAGGDNEQFF.